This T cell receptor beta chain was observed in a study of T cell responses to AZD1222 COVID-19 vaccine. A remark on this clone: The target antigen is unknown.

Measured with immunoSEQ multiplex PCR; TCRdb has only the in-frame clones, and not every one. The repertoire consists of about 120,000 clones, with about 86% occurring once and the leading ten covering about 12%. Study results and limitations: Only after the peak T cell response were repertoires sampled. Donors skewed white British and female; clonal diversity was possibly underestimated. Spike-wide vaccine-associated CD4 TCRs dominated at 160-218 and 743-854.

Trimming removed 3 bases from V and 7 bases from J, with 16 bases in between. Germline V gene lookup returns CDR1 PRHDT and CDR2 FYEKMQ (reference sequence). This CDR3 is built from 15 residues. This TCR derives from an adult in good health. The V and J genes are TRBV13 and TRBJ1-5, with D uncertain. The material sequenced was peripheral blood, taken on day 0 of AZD1222 vaccination. The CDR3 DNA follows: TGTGCCAGCAGCTTCGGGAACGGCGGGGAACAGCCCCAGCATTTT. Translation gives CASSFGNGGEQPQHF.